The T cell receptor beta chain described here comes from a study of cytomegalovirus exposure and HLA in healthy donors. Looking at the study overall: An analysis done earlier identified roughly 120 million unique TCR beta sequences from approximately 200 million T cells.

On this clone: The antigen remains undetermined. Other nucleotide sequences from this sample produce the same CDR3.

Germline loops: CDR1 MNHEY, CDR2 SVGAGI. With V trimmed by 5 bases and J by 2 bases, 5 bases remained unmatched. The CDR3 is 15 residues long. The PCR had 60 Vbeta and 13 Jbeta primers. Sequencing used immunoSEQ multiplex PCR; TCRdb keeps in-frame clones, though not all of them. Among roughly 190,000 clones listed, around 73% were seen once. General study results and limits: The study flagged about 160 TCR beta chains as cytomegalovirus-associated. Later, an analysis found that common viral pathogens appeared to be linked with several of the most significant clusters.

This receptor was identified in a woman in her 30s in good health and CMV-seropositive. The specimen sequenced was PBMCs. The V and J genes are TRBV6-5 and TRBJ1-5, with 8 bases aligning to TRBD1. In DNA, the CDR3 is TGTGCCAGCAGTCGAGGACAGGGCGGCAATCAGCCCCAGCATTTT. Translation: CASSRGQGGNQPQHF.